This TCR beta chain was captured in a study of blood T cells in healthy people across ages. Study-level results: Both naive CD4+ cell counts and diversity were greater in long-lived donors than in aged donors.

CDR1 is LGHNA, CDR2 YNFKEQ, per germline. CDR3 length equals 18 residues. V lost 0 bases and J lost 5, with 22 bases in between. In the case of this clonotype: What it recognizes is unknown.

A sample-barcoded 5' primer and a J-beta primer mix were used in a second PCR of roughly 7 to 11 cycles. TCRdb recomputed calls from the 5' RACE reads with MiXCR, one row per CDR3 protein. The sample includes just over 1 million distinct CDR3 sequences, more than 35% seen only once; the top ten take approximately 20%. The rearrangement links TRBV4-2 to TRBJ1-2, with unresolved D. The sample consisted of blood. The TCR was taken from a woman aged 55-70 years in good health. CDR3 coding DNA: TGTGCCAGCAGCCAAGATACAGCGAGGGAAATAACGTGGTATGGCTACACCTTC. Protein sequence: CASSQDTAREITWYGYTF.